Shown below are 8 T cell receptor beta chains from a single sample sequenced in a study of vaccination and CD4 T cells after COVID-19. An Oncomine TCR Beta short-read assay was used to sequence the DNA from cultured CD4+ T cells. TCRdb reprocessed the PCR reads with MiXCR, giving one entry per CDR3 protein. The sample includes roughly 15,000 distinct CDR3 sequences, about 42% of them seen just once. These receptors' targets are unknown. As to treatment: roughly ten-day PBMC culture with coronavirus spike peptide pools or control peptides (ViraFEST assay). This specimen was CD4+ T cells from blood, cultured in vitro, taken before SARS-CoV-2 vaccination. The source is a human donor who received a COVID-19 vaccine.

The chain has TRBV5-4 and TRBJ1-6; D is unclear. The ends were cut back, 4 bases at V and 7 bases at J, with 9 bases in the middle. Germline values: CDR1 SGHNT, CDR2 YYREEE (reference sequence). CDR3 length equals 13 residues. The DNA of the CDR3 is TGTGCCAGCAGCCGGAGCCTGAATTCACCCCTCCACTTT. The encoded protein is CASSRSLNSPLHF.

This chain joins TRBV12-5 and TRBJ2-2; 13 bases line up with TRBD2. Trimming at V came to 6 bases and at J to 4 bases, leaving 17 bases not matched to a gene. The CDR3 contains 20 residues. The germline V gene encodes CDR1 LGHNT and CDR2 FRNRAP. The DNA of the CDR3 is TGTGCTAGTGGGCTCAGGGGCTCCGGACTAGCGGGGGCGAGCACCGGGGAGCTGTTTTTT. As protein: CASGLRGSGLAGASTGELFF.

This clonotype was detected once. The chain recombines TRBV6-4 with TRBJ1-2; D is perhaps TRBD1 (5 bases). This CDR3 has 15 residues. CDR1 and CDR2 from the germline V gene are MRHNA and SNTAGT. Trimming took off 0 bases at V and 7 bases at J, with 15 bases between the two ends. The CDR3 DNA follows: TGTGCCAGCAGTGACTCGAGTCAGGGTTCGGGTGGCTACACCTTC. Translation: CASSDSSQGSGGYTF.

The rearrangement joins TRBV20-1 to TRBJ2-5; TRBD2 agrees at 7 bases. Per the germline V gene, CDR1 is DFQATT and CDR2 is SNEGSKA (reference sequence). The CDR3 is made up of 15 amino acids. With V trimmed by 0 bases and J by 3 bases, 7 bases remained unmatched. CDR3 DNA sequence: TGCAGTGCTAGAGATGGGAGGGCCTACAAAGAGACCCAGTACTTC. Protein product: CSARDGRAYKETQYF.

The V and J genes are TRBV5-1 and TRBJ1-2, with unresolved D. Germline V gene data show CDR1 as SGHRS and CDR2 as YFSETQ. Deletions cut 3 bases from V and 0 bases from J, with 9 bases between. The CDR3 is 14 amino acids. Here the CDR3 DNA reads TGCGCCAGCAGCTCAGAGACCGCTAACTATGGCTACACCTTC. Encoded protein: CASSSETANYGYTF.

The chain is built from TRBV25-1 and TRBJ1-2; D is unclear. Per the germline V gene, CDR1 is MGHDK and CDR2 is SYGVNS. There are 11 residues in the CDR3. The ends were cut back, 1 base at V and 10 bases at J, with 7 bases in the middle. The CDR3 coding sequence is TGTGCCAGCAGTGAATTACGGTCCTACACCTTC. Protein sequence: CASSELRSYTF.

The genes are TRBV5-1 and TRBJ1-2, with D possibly being TRBD1 (5 bases). Per the germline V gene, CDR1 is SGHRS and CDR2 is YFSETQ. The CDR3 covers 15 residues. Trimming took 3 bases from V and 3 from J, leaving 15 bases between them. CDR3 sequence reads: CASSSEFLGDYGYTF. In DNA, the CDR3 is TGCGCCAGCAGCTCCGAGTTCTTAGGGGACTATGGCTACACCTTC.

This chain links TRBV6-5 with TRBJ1-6; D is perhaps TRBD1 (5 bases). Trimming pared 0 bases from V and 0 bases from J, leaving 12 bases between. The CDR3 length is 18 residues. Germline CDR1 and CDR2: MNHEY and SVGAGI. The CDR3 loop reads CASSYSITGSSYNSPLHF. CDR3 sequence (DNA): TGTGCCAGCAGTTACTCAATTACAGGAAGCTCCTATAATTCACCCCTCCACTTT.